This record concerns one T cell receptor beta chain sequence. The CDR3 is made up of 13 amino acids. CDR1 and CDR2 from the germline V gene are SQVTM and ANQGSEA. Trimming took 7 bases from V and 3 from J; bases not matched to a gene: 8. When the RNA was reverse transcribed, random hexamers were used with an input of roughly 0.5 to 1 ug. TCRdb re-called the immunoSEQ multiplex PCR reads through MiXCR, storing one row per CDR3 protein. This table has about 130,000 distinct CDR3 sequences, roughly 94% appearing once. The sample originates from a study of CD8 T cells in Susac syndrome. The T cells that were sequenced for TCR beta were CD8+ and CD4+ cells from blood. In contrast to the negatively isolated CD8+ and CD4+ T cells, TEMRA cells were FACS-enriched.

Material for sequencing was CD4+ T cells from PBMCs. V usage is TRBV29-1 and J usage is TRBJ1-1, with TRBD1 matching 7 bases. The origin of this receptor is a human donor with multiple sclerosis. For the CDR3, the DNA is TGCAGCGCGCAGGGGGACGAATACACTGAAGCTTTCTTT. Translating gives CSAQGDEYTEAFF.